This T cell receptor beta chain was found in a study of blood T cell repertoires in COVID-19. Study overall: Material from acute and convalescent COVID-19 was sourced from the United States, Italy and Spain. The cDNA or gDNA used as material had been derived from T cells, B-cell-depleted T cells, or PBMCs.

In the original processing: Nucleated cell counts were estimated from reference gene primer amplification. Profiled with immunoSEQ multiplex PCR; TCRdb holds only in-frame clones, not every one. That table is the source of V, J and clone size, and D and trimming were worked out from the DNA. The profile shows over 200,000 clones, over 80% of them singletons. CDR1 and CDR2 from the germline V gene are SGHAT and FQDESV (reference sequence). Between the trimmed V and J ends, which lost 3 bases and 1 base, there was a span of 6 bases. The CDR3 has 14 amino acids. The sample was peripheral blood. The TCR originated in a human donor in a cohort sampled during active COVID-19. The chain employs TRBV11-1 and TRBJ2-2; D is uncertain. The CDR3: CASSFELNTGELFF. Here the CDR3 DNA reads TGTGCCAGCAGCTTCGAACTGAACACCGGGGAGCTGTTTTTT.